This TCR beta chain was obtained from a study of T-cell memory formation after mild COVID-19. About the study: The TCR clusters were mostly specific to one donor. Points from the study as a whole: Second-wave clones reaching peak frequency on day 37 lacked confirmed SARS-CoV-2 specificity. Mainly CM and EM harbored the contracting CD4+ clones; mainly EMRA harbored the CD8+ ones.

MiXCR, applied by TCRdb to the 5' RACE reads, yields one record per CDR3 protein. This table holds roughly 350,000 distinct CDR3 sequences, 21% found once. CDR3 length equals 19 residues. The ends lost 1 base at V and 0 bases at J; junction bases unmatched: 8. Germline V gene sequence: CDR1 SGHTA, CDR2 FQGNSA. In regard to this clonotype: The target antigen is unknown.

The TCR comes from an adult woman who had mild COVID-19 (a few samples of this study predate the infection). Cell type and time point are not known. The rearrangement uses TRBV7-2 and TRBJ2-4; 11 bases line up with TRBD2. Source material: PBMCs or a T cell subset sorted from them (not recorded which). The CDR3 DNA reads TGTGCCAGCAGCTTAGGTGAGGCTAGCGGGAGGCCAGCCAAAAACATTCAGTACTTC. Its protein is CASSLGEASGRPAKNIQYF.